A single T cell receptor (beta chain) is shown here with its context. TCRdb's table, derived via immunoSEQ multiplex PCR, lists solely in-frame clones and lacks some. The repertoire holds 200,000 to 250,000 clones, with more than 85% as singletons. This record comes from a study of blood T cell repertoires in COVID-19. The J segment lost 7 bases and the V segment lost 4 bases, leaving 4 bases of the junction unmatched. The length of the CDR3 is 13 residues. The germline gives CDR1 ENHRY, CDR2 SYGVKD. Enrolled during active infection, Seattle patients were then followed longitudinally. This chain uses TRBV10-3 with TRBJ2-7; TRBD1 agrees at 10 bases. What was sequenced was peripheral blood. This TCR derives from a man in his sixties with COVID-19, enrolled during active disease. CDR3 sequence: CAISGQGAREQYF. The CDR3 DNA sequence: TGTGCCATCAGTGGACAGGGGGCGCGAGAGCAGTACTTC.